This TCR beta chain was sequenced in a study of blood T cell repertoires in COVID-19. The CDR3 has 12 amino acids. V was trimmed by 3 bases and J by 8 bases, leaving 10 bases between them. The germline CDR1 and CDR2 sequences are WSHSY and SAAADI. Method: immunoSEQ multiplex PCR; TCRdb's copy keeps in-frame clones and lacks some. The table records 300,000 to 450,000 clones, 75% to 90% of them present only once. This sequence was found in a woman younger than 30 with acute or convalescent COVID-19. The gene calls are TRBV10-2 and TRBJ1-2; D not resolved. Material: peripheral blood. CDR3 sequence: CASSDSLGGYTF. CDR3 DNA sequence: TGCGCCAGCAGTGATTCCCTCGGGGGCTACACCTTC.